This T cell receptor (beta chain) appears in the sequencing data of a study of blood T cells in healthy people across ages (dated by TCRdb to about 2015). Regarding the study in general: Template switching captured roughly one uniquely barcoded TCR beta cDNA molecule per two T cells in model experiments. Using deep sequencing normalized with unique cDNA molecular identifiers, the study measured how TCR beta repertoire diversity changes with age. Donors were grouped into four age groups: young (average about 15 years), middle-aged (under 40), aged (around 60) and long-lived (about 89). To avoid experimental bias, donors of different ages were spread randomly across the sequencing lanes. Two additional independent replicas of 1 million unique cDNA reads from the same blood draw were analyzed for two donors (one aged 18 to 30 and one aged 80 or older). The full study reports these points: Donor CMV infection status was unknown, potentially confounding age-related changes in expanded clonotypes. Compared with the aged group, more naive CD4+ T cells, fewer expanded clones and increased TCR diversity were shown by the long-lived group, suggesting age selection. Estimates of total diversity based on one million sequenced T cells were considered lower bounds and underestimates. There was a strong correlation between observed TCR beta diversity and the percentage of naive T cells measured by flow cytometry. Observed TCR beta diversity per million T cells fell roughly linearly with age, and a significant reduction was already apparent by age around 40. Since profiling was done on bulk unsorted PBMCs, naive and antigen-experienced compartments could not be conclusively compared.

Libraries were built with 5' RACE. Sequencing relied on an Illumina HiSeq 2500. A second roughly 6 to 11 cycle PCR used a sample-barcoded 5' primer and a J-beta primer mix. A template-switch 5' adaptor carrying 12 random nucleotides introduced a unique molecular identifier onto each TCR beta cDNA molecule. Each sample yielded at least 3 million CDR3-containing paired-end reads. First-strand cDNA synthesis was performed from all RNA using the Mint cDNA synthesis kit, with priming by a TRBC-specific oligonucleotide. All cDNA was treated with uracil-DNA glycosylase and then went through a first 18-cycle PCR with the universal primers M1SS and BC2_uni_R. In the authors' own workflow: Normalization of each sample was performed by random selection of 1 million high-quality reads, each carrying a distinct molecular identifier. Reads with shared molecular identifiers were discarded instead of being binned into consensus sequences. MiTCR, with a Q25 quality threshold and the strictest error-elimination algorithm, was used for CDR3 identification, clonotype clustering and error correction. A nonparametric unseen species model with Euler transformation was used to estimate a lower bound on total TCR beta diversity. TCRdb trimmed public reads at Q25 via fastp, called clones via MiXCR and kept in-frame beta chains. Records with the same CDR3 protein are collapsed into one entry carrying the most frequent genes and DNA. The V and J calls and clone size come from TCRdb's table, not from the authors' own analysis. This sample holds roughly 1.7 million distinct CDR3 sequences; around 35% were observed only once. The ten largest clones take up about 11% of the sample.

Donors were a few dozen systemically healthy Caucasian individuals from Russia aged 6 to 90 years. Ten milliliters of peripheral blood were drawn from each donor into EDTA-treated Vacutainer tubes. Ficoll-Paque density-gradient centrifugation was used to isolate PBMCs, with at least 6 million per sample. Trizol reagent was used to extract total RNA from the PBMCs, yielding at least 5 micrograms per sample. Naive CD45RAhigh/CD27high T cell percentages were measured by flow cytometry on a PBMC aliquot from every donor. Trimming removed 2 bases from V and 6 bases from J, leaving 9 bases between the germline ends. The germline V gene (reference sequence) yields SEHNR for CDR1 and FQNEAQ for CDR2. Counted from cysteine to phenylalanine, this CDR3 has 13 amino acids. The sequence is cut down to CDR3 DNA, 39 bases in frame from base 1. Concerning this clonotype itself: The specificity of this receptor is unknown. Base quality data are lacking; no much larger clone is found one base away.

The sequence joins TRBV7-9 to TRBJ2-3, with no reliable assignment of the D segment. The receptor's source is a woman in her thirties in good health. Sequenced material: blood. The nucleotide sequence reads as follows: TGTGCCAGCAGCTTAAGTGCCAGCGATACGCAGTATTTT. The resulting protein is CASSLSASDTQYF.